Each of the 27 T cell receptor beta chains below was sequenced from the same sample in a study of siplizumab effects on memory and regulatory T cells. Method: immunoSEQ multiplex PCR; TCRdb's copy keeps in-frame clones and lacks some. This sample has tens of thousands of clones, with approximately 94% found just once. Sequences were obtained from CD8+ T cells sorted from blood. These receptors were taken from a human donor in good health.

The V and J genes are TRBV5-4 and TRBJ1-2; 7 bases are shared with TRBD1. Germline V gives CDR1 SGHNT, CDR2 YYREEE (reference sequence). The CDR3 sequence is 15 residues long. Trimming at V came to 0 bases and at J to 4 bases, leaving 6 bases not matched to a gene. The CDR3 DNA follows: TGTGCCAGCAGCTTGGAGAGGGGGCAAGGCTATGGCTACACCTTC. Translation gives CASSLERGQGYGYTF.

The CDR3 coding sequence is TGTGCCAGCAGTGACCAAATCGGACCTCTCCAAGAGACCCAGTACTTC. Translating it yields CASSDQIGPLQETQYF. The chain combines TRBV25-1 with TRBJ2-5, with unresolved D. Trimming took 3 bases from V and 1 from J, leaving 15 bases between them. Germline V gene sequence: CDR1 MGHDK, CDR2 SYGVNS. The CDR3 extends over 16 amino acids. Full variable domain (remainder filled in from reference TRBV25-1 and TRBJ2-5): EADIYQTPRYLVIGTGKKITLECSQTMGHDKMYWYQQDPGMELHLIHYSYGVNSTEKGDLSSESTVSRIRTEHFPLTLESARPSHTSQYLCASSDQIGPLQETQYFGPGTRLLVL.

The CDR3 reads CASSFRPGLAGGYTGELFF. The DNA of the CDR3 is TGTGCCAGCAGCTTCCGTCCCGGACTAGCGGGAGGTTACACCGGGGAGCTGTTTTTT. This sequence joins TRBV7-2 and TRBJ2-2, with 14 bases fitting TRBD2. V dropped 3 bases and J dropped 3; count of bases not matched to a gene: 9. The CDR3 has 19 amino acids. Germline V gene lookup returns CDR1 SGHTA and CDR2 FQGNSA. Filled out from reference TRBV7-2 and TRBJ2-2, the complete variable domain reads GAGVSQSPSNKVTEKGKDVELRCDPISGHTALYWYRQSLGQGLEFLIYFQGNSAPDKSGLPSDRFSAERTGGSVSTLTIQRTQQEDSAVYLCASSFRPGLAGGYTGELFFGEGSRLTVL.

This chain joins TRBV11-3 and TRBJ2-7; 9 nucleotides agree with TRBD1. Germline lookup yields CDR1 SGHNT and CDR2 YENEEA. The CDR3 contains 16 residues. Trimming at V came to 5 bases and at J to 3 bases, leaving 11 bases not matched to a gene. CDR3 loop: CASSPRLRDRVYEQYF. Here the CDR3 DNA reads TGTGCCAGCAGCCCACGACTCCGGGACAGGGTCTACGAGCAGTACTTC.

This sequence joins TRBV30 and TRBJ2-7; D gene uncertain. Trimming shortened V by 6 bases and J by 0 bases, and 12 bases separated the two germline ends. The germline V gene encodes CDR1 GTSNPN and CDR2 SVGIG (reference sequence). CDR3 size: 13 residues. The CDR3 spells CACDSLSSYEQYF. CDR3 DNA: TGTGCCTGCGACTCCTTAAGCTCCTACGAGCAGTACTTC.

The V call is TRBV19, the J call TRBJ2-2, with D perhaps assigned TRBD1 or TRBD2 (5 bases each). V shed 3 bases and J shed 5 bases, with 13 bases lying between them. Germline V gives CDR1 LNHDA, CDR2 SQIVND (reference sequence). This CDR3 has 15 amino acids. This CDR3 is CASSIEGHQTGELFF. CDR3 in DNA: TGTGCCAGTAGTATTGAGGGGCACCAGACCGGGGAGCTGTTTTTT.

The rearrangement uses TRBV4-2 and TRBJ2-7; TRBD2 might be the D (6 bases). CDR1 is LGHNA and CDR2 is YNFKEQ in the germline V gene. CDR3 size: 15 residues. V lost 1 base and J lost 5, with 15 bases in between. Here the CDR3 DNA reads TGTGCCAGCAGCCAAGTCGGGGGAAATAAAGACGAGCAGTACTTC. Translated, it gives CASSQVGGNKDEQYF.

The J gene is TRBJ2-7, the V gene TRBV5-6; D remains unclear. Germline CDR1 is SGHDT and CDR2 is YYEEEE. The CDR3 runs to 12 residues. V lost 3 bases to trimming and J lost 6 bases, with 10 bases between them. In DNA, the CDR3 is TGTGCCAGCAGCTCCCTCCCGGGCGAGCAGTACTTC. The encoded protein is CASSSLPGEQYF.

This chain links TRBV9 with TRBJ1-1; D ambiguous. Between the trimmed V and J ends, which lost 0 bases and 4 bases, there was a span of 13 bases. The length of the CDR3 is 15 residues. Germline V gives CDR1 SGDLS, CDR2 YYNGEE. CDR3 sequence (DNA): TGTGCCAGCAGCGTAGCGGAAGTCGAAGGCACTGAAGCTTTCTTT. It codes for CASSVAEVEGTEAFF. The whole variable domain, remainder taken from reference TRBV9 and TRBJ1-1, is DSGVTQTPKHLITATGQRVTLRCSPRSGDLSVYWYQQSLDQGLQFLIQYYNGEERAKGNILERFSAQQFPDLHSELNLSSLELGDSALYFCASSVAEVEGTEAFFGQGTRLTVV.

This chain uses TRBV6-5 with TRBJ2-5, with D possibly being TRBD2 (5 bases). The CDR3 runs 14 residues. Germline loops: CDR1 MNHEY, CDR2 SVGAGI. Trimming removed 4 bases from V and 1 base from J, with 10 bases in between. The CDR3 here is CASSWLSGQETQYF. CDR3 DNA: TGTGCCAGCAGTTGGCTCAGCGGCCAAGAGACCCAGTACTTC.

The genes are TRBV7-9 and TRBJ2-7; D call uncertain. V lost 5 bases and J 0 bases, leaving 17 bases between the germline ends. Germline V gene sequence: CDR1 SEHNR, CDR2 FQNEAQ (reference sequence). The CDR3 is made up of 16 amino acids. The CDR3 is CASSHDQIVYSYEQYF. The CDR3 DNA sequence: TGTGCCAGCAGCCACGATCAGATAGTTTACTCCTACGAGCAGTACTTC.

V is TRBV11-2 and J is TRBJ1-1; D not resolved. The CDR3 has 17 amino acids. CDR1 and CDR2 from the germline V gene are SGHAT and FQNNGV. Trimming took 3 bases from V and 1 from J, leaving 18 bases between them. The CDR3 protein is CASSFWAGPNQNTEAFF. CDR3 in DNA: TGTGCCAGCAGCTTCTGGGCTGGGCCTAACCAGAACACTGAAGCTTTCTTT.

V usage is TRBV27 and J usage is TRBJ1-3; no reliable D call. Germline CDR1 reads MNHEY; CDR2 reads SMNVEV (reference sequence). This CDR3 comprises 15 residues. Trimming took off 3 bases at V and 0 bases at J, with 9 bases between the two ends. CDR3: CASSFAAGSGNTIYF. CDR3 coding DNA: TGTGCCAGCAGTTTCGCGGCAGGCTCTGGAAACACCATATATTTT.

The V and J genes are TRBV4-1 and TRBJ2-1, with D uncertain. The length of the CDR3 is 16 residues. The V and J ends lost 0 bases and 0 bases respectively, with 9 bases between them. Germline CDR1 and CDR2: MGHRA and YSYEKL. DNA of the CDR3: TGCGCCAGCAGCCAAGATCCGGGTGGCTCCTACAATGAGCAGTTCTTC. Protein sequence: CASSQDPGGSYNEQFF.

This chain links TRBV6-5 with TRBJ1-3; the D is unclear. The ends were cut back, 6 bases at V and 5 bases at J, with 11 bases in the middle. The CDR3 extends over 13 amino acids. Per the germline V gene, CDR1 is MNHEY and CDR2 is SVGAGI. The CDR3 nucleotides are TGTGCCAGCAGCCCTAATCCACGAAACACCATATATTTT. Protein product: CASSPNPRNTIYF.

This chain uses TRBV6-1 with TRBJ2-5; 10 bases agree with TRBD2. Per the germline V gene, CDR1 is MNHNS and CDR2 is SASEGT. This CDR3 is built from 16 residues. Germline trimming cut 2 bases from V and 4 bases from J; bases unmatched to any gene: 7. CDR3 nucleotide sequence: TGTGCCAGCAGTGAACTGGTCCAGCGGGGGGGAGAGACCCAGTACTTC. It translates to CASSELVQRGGETQYF.

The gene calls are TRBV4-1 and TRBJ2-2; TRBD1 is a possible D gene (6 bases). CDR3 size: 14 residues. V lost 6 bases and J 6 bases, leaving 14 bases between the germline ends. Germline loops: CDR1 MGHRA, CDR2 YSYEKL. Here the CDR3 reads CASRLSRGSGELFF. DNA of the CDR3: TGCGCCAGCAGACTAAGCAGGGGCTCCGGGGAGCTGTTTTTT.

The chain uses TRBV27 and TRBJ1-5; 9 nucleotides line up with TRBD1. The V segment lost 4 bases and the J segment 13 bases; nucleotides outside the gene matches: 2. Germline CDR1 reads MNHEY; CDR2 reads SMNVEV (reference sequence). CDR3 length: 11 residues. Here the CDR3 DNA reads TGTGCCAGCAGTTCAGGGACAGGGCAGCATTTT. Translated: CASSSGTGQHF.

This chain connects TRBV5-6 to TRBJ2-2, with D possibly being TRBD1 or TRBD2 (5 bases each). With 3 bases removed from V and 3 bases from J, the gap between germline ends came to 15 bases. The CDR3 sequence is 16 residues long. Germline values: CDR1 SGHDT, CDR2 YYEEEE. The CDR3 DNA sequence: TGTGCCAGCAGCTCCCTTAGCAGGGAGTACACCGGGGAGCTGTTTTTT. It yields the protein CASSSLSREYTGELFF.

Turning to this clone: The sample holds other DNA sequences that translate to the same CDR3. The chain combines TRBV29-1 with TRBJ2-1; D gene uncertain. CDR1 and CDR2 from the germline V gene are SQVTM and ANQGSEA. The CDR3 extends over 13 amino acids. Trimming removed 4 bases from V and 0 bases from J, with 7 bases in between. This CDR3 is CSVVRASYNEQFF. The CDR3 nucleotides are TGCAGCGTTGTCAGAGCCTCCTACAATGAGCAGTTCTTC.

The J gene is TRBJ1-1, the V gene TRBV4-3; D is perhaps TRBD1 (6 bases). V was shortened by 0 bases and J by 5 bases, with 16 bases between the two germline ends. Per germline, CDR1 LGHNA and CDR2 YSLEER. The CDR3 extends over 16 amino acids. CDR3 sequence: CASSQDRAGEETEAFF. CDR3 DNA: TGCGCCAGCAGCCAAGATAGAGCAGGGGAGGAAACTGAAGCTTTCTTT.

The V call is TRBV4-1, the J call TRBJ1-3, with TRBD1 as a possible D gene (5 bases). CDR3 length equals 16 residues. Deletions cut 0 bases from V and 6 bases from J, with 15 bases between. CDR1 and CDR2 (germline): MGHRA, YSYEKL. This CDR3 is CASSQEQSGWANTIYF. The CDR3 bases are TGCGCCAGCAGCCAAGAGCAGTCAGGGTGGGCAAACACCATATATTTT.

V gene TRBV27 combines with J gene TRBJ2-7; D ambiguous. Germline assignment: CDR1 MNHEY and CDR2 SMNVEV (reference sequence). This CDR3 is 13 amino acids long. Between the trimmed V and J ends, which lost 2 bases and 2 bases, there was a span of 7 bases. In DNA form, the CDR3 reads TGTGCCAGCAGTTTAAACGAGGCCTACGAGCAGTACTTC. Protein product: CASSLNEAYEQYF.

CDR3 nucleotides: TGCGCCAGCAGCCAACAACAGGGCCTGGGCACTGAAGCTTTCTTT. Protein: CASSQQQGLGTEAFF. The chain couples TRBV4-1 to TRBJ1-1, with a tentative D call TRBD1 (6 bases). The V end was cut by 2 bases, the J end by 4 bases, with 14 bases between. Looked up from germline, CDR1 is MGHRA and CDR2 is YSYEKL. CDR3 length: 15 amino acids.

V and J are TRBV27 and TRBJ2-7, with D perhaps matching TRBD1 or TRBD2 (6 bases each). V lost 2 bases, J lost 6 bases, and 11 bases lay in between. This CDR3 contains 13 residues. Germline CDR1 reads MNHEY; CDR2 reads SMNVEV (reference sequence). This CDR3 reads CASSLRGAAEQYF. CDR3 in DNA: TGTGCCAGCAGTTTAAGGGGGGCGGCCGAGCAGTACTTC.

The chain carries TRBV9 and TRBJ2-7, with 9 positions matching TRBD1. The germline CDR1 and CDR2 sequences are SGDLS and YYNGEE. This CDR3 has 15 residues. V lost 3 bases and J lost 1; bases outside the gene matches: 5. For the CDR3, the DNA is TGTGCCAGCAGCGCCGGGACAGGGAATTCCTACGAGCAGTACTTC. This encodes CASSAGTGNSYEQYF. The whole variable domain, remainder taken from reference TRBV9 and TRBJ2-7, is DSGVTQTPKHLITATGQRVTLRCSPRSGDLSVYWYQQSLDQGLQFLIQYYNGEERAKGNILERFSAQQFPDLHSELNLSSLELGDSALYFCASSAGTGNSYEQYFGPGTRLTVT.

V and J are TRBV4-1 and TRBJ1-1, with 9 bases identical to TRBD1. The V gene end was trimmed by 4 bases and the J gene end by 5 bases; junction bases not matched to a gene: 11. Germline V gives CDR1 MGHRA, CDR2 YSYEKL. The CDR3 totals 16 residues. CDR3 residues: CASSLQGAAGTTEAFF. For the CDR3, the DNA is TGCGCCAGCAGCCTACAGGGGGCTGCGGGAACTACTGAAGCTTTCTTT.